This T cell receptor (beta chain) was identified during a study of a mutant IDH1 vaccine in newly diagnosed glioma (TCRdb year 2021). In the study overall: Of the roughly 32 treated patients, around 60% were male and around 38% were female, and a mean age of around 40 years was recorded. Prior to enrollment, standard therapy consisting of radiotherapy alone, temozolomide alone, or radiochemotherapy with temozolomide had been administered to patients, with the combination being received by most patients. Peripheral blood was collected at six visits: V03 (baseline), V05, V07, V10, V12 and V13. For exploratory analyses, longitudinal TCRB deep sequencing was carried out in about two dozen treated patients wherever samples were available.

The library was built by means of the immunoSEQ multiplex PCR assay. Rearranged TCR beta chain sequences were amplified with the hsTCRB Kit following the manufacturer's protocol. Sequencing of TCRB libraries was carried out on an Illumina MiSeq. In the authors' own workflow: The kit vendor's proprietary platform handled demultiplexing, trimming and gene mapping. TCRdb's version of the immuneACCESS table is confined to in-frame rearrangements and falls short of the full clone set. An unresolved V gene accounts for under half of the shortfall where checked; the remainder is of unknown origin. The V and J calls and the clone size are those of that table, but D and trimming were determined from the DNA. For this sample the table gives about 54,000 clones, of which approximately 80% were detected only once. Jointly, the top ten make up about 21% of the sample. Notes on this clone: The target of this receptor is not known. No base qualities exist here, and no much larger clone lies one base off it.

The time point label, read with the paper, signifies: baseline, week 1 (first vaccination visit). According to the study, the label for this sample's treatment or condition signals: pre-vaccination baseline after standard-of-care therapy. All donors had newly diagnosed IDH1-mutant astrocytomas of WHO grade 3 or 4 that showed loss of nuclear ATRX. The samples were drawn from NOA16, a multicentre, single-arm, open-label phase I trial in Germany that tested a mutant IDH1 peptide vaccine in humans for the first time. Blood drawn at visit V03 was used as the baseline sample for immunogenicity testing. Genomic DNA for TCRB sequencing was extracted from EDTA blood using the DNeasy Blood and Tissue Kit. The paper's findings and limits, for the study overall: Availability determined which PBMC samples were chosen for TCRB deep sequencing. Pseudoprogression appeared unrelated to alterations in the top peripheral T cell clonotypes detected by TCRB sequencing. Immune responses induced by the vaccine were seen in 93.3% of patients across multiple MHC alleles. It was noted by the authors that analyses of patient blood samples could not be reproduced owing to sample limitations.

Unmatched junction bases come to 4, with V trimmed by 3 bases and J by 5 bases. From its cysteine to its phenylalanine, the CDR3 spans 13 amino acids. Kept here is only the CDR3 DNA, which spans 39 bases and is read in frame from base 1. CDR1 and CDR2, looked up from the germline V gene (reference sequence), are MNHNY and SVGAGI. The sequence was collected from a man between 18 and 35 years old with glioma. Here the chain combines TRBV6-6 and TRBJ2-7; 7 middle bases align to TRBD1. Sequenced here: PBMCs, sampled from a glioma patient treated with radiotherapy, temozolomide or both. Here the CDR3 is given as CASSYTGDNEQYF. The bases read TGTGCCAGCAGTTATACAGGGGACAACGAGCAGTACTTC.